The 20 T cell receptor beta chains below all came from one sample that was sequenced in a study of shared T cell receptors in the human thymus. TCRdb's copy holds only in-frame clones and misses some; the assay was immunoSEQ multiplex PCR. There are 450,000 to 650,000 clones in the sample; approximately 80% occur only once, and around 0.013% lies in the top ten. The same sample was also studied in work on human thymus T cells.

The sample taken for sequencing was thymocytes. The receptors originated from a boy under two years old with a congenital heart defect.

The chain has TRBV5-6 and TRBJ2-1; D uncertain. The germline V gene encodes CDR1 SGHDT and CDR2 YYEEEE. Trimming left V 0 bases short and J 2 bases short, with 9 bases between. The CDR3 covers 15 residues. In DNA form, the CDR3 reads TGTGCCAGCAGCTTGGCCCGGAGTCCCTACAATGAGCAGTTCTTC. Encoded protein: CASSLARSPYNEQFF.

This sequence joins TRBV10-3 and TRBJ2-7, with a possible D match to TRBD2 (6 bases). CDR3 length: 13 amino acids. V lost 3 bases and J 3 bases, leaving 9 bases between the germline ends. CDR1 and CDR2 (germline): ENHRY, SYGVKD. CDR3 sequence (DNA): TGTGCCATCAGTGAAGGGGACTTCTACGAGCAGTACTTC. The encoded protein is CAISEGDFYEQYF.

The rearrangement links TRBV4-1 to TRBJ1-1; the match to TRBD1 covers 7 bases. The CDR3 covers 17 residues. In germline, CDR1 is MGHRA, CDR2 YSYEKL. V shed 0 bases and J 0 bases; nucleotides not matched to a gene: 7. CDR3 bases: TGCGCCAGCAGCCAAGAAGGGACAGAAGAGGTGAACACTGAAGCTTTCTTT. It translates to CASSQEGTEEVNTEAFF.

This clone has more than one count but fewer than ten. This chain connects TRBV4-2 to TRBJ2-2, with D possibly TRBD2 on 6 matching bases. The CDR3 totals 17 residues. The germline V and J ends were trimmed by 0 bases and 6 bases, with 17 bases remaining between them. Germline CDR1 reads LGHNA; CDR2 reads YNFKEQ. CDR3 sequence reads: CASSQDRYGRSAGELFF. The CDR3, as DNA: TGTGCCAGCAGCCAAGATCGATACGGGAGATCGGCCGGGGAGCTGTTTTTT.

The rearrangement joins TRBV7-2 to TRBJ2-7, with 7 bases fitting TRBD2. With 5 bases clipped from V and 1 base from J, the junction kept 8 bases outside the gene matches. The CDR3 is 15 amino acids. Germline V gene sequence: CDR1 SGHTA, CDR2 FQGNSA. DNA of the CDR3: TGTGCCAGCAGCCCAGGTGCTAGCGGTTCCTACGAGCAGTACTTC. It yields the protein CASSPGASGSYEQYF.

The J gene is TRBJ1-2, the V gene TRBV27, with 7 nucleotides matching TRBD1. Germline loops: CDR1 MNHEY, CDR2 SMNVEV (reference sequence). The CDR3 covers 15 residues. V was pared by 8 bases and J by 5 bases, with 14 bases of the junction left unmatched. The CDR3 here is CASRKPEQGWYGYTF. In nucleotides, the CDR3 is TGTGCCAGCCGTAAACCCGAACAGGGGTGGTATGGCTACACCTTC.

The chain uses TRBV4-1 and TRBJ2-7; 7 bases are shared with TRBD2. The length of the CDR3 is 16 residues. The trim removed 3 bases at V and 0 bases at J, leaving 8 bases unmatched. Germline loops: CDR1 MGHRA, CDR2 YSYEKL. CDR3 coding DNA: TGCGCCAGCAGCCACCCGGGACTACGAAGCTCCTACGAGCAGTACTTC. Translating it yields CASSHPGLRSSYEQYF.

The chain employs TRBV6-4 and TRBJ2-1; the match to TRBD2 covers 14 bases. Looked up from germline, CDR1 is MRHNA and CDR2 is SNTAGT. V shed 3 bases, J shed 10 bases, and the junction held 11 bases outside the gene matches. This CDR3 is 17 amino acids long. The CDR3 sequence: CASSDLPLGLAGVEQFF. The DNA of the CDR3 is TGTGCCAGCAGTGATCTGCCACTGGGACTAGCGGGAGTCGAGCAGTTCTTC.

The chain is built from TRBV12-5 and TRBJ2-1; 7 nucleotides agree with TRBD1. Germline V gene data show CDR1 as LGHNT and CDR2 as FRNRAP. The trim removed 0 bases at V and 7 bases at J, leaving 9 bases unmatched. The CDR3 contains 16 residues. CDR3 in amino acids: CASGLVPRTGGNEQFF. CDR3 DNA: TGTGCTAGTGGTTTGGTACCCCGGACAGGAGGAAATGAGCAGTTCTTC.

This clone was counted a few times. The chain recombines TRBV18 with TRBJ2-1; D perhaps matches TRBD2 (5 bases). CDR3 length: 12 amino acids. The germline CDR1 and CDR2 sequences are KGHSH and LQKENI. V lost 4 bases to trimming and J lost 10 bases, with 11 bases between them. The CDR3 reads CASSREKREQFF. Here the CDR3 DNA reads TGTGCCAGCTCACGGGAGAAGCGGGAGCAGTTCTTC.

This rearrangement joins TRBV30 to TRBJ2-3; 14 bases line up with TRBD2. Losses at the gene ends were 7 bases for V and 0 bases for J; bases not matched to a gene: 12. Germline V gene data show CDR1 as GTSNPN and CDR2 as SVGIG (reference sequence). This CDR3 contains 18 residues. Here the CDR3 DNA reads TGTGCCTCAACCCCGGGACTAGCGGGAGTAACTAGCACAGATACGCAGTATTTT. It codes for CASTPGLAGVTSTDTQYF.

The CDR3 sequence is CASSPGGADTGELFF. CDR3 nucleotide sequence: TGTGCCAGCAGCCCAGGGGGCGCAGACACCGGGGAGCTGTTTTTT. The J gene is TRBJ2-2, the V gene TRBV2; TRBD1 matches 8 bases. This CDR3 comprises 15 residues. The J segment lost 3 bases and the V segment lost 6 bases, leaving 6 bases of the junction unmatched. The germline V gene has CDR1 SNHLY and CDR2 FYNNEI.

This clone has just one count. The rearrangement links TRBV9 to TRBJ2-3; 9 bases fit TRBD2. J was trimmed by 1 base and V by 4 bases; bases with no gene match: 16. Germline CDR1 reads SGDLS; CDR2 reads YYNGEE. The CDR3 totals 19 residues. This CDR3 reads CASSISGSPPLPRTDTQYF. As DNA, the CDR3 is TGTGCCAGCAGCATTAGCGGGAGCCCCCCTCTTCCCCGCACAGATACGCAGTATTTT.

This chain's CDR3 is CASSPELAEDQETQYF. CDR3 in DNA: TGCGCCAGCAGCCCTGAACTAGCGGAGGACCAAGAGACCCAGTACTTC. This chain uses TRBV4-3 with TRBJ2-5; 8 nucleotides align to TRBD2. The V gene's germline CDR1 is LGHNA and CDR2 YSLEER. Germline trimming cut 4 bases from V and 0 bases from J; bases unmatched to any gene: 7. The CDR3 consists of 16 residues.

The chain combines TRBV12-5 with TRBJ2-1; 9 bases line up with TRBD2. This CDR3 has 16 residues. Germline CDR1 LGHNT, CDR2 FRNRAP. Germline trimming cut 1 base from V and 2 bases from J; bases unmatched to any gene: 3. CDR3 sequence: CASGLASGKTYNEQFF. The CDR3 DNA follows: TGTGCTAGTGGTTTGGCTAGCGGGAAAACCTACAATGAGCAGTTCTTC.

This sequence joins TRBV30 and TRBJ2-1, with D unresolved. Trimming took 0 bases from V and 1 from J, leaving 19 bases between them. The CDR3 consists of 18 residues. Germline V gene data show CDR1 as GTSNPN and CDR2 as SVGIG (reference sequence). The CDR3 DNA reads TGTGCCTGGAGTGTATTATTGGGCCAACCCCTTTCCTACAATGAGCAGTTCTTC. Protein: CAWSVLLGQPLSYNEQFF.

This rearrangement joins TRBV6-5 to TRBJ1-2; no clear D. This CDR3 comprises 15 residues. CDR1 is MNHEY, CDR2 SVGAGI, per germline. The V gene lost 5 bases and the J gene lost 1 base, with 14 bases spanning the gap. The CDR3 loop reads CASSTTGRVNYGYTF. CDR3 DNA sequence: TGTGCCAGCAGTACCACTGGCCGGGTTAACTATGGCTACACCTTC.

This clone was detected a few times. The chain employs TRBV7-2 and TRBJ1-5, with D maybe TRBD1 (5 bases). The CDR3 extends over 16 amino acids. Germline V lookup: CDR1 SGHTA, CDR2 FQGNSA. Deletions cut 1 base from V and 4 bases from J, with 14 bases between. This CDR3 is CASSLEGTGENQPQHF. Here the CDR3 DNA reads TGTGCCAGCAGCTTAGAAGGTACGGGGGAGAATCAGCCCCAGCATTTT.

This clone has a single count. The DNA of the CDR3 is TGTGCCAGCAGCTTAGACCGGGACAGGGGGCTAACTGGGGCCAACGTCCTGACTTTC. Translation gives CASSLDRDRGLTGANVLTF. The chain combines TRBV7-8 with TRBJ2-6; 12 bases map to TRBD1. Germline V lookup: CDR1 SGHVS, CDR2 FQNEAQ. The V and J ends lost 1 base and 2 bases, in that order; junction bases with no gene match: 6. The CDR3 consists of 19 residues.

This rearrangement joins TRBV28 to TRBJ2-3; TRBD2 is a possible D gene (5 bases). The CDR3 has 15 residues. The ends were cut back, 5 bases at V and 0 bases at J, with 12 bases in the middle. CDR1 and CDR2 from the germline V gene are MDHEN and SYDVKM. The CDR3 protein is CASSGETRSTDTQYF. CDR3 DNA: TGTGCCAGCAGTGGGGAGACAAGGAGCACAGATACGCAGTATTTT.